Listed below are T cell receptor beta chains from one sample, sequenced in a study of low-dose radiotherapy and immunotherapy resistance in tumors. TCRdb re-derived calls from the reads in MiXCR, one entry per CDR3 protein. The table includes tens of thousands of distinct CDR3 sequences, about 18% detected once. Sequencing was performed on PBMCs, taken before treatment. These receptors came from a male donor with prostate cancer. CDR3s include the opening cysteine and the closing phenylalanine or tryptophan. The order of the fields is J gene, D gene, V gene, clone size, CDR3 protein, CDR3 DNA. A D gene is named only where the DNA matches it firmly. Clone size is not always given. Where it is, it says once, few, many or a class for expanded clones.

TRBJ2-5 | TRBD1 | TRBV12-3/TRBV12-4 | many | CASSWGQRETQYF | TGTGCCAGCAGCTGGGGACAGAGGGAGACCCAGTACTTC
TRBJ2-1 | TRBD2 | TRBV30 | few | CACRPGLAVHEQFF | TGTGCCTGTCGGCCGGGACTAGCGGTTCATGAGCAGTTCTTC
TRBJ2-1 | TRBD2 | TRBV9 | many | CASSPPGTSGGFSYNEQFF | TGTGCCAGCAGCCCCCCCGGGACTAGCGGGGGTTTCTCCTACAATGAGCAGTTCTTC
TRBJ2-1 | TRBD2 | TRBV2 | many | CASTPLAGPYNEQFF | TGTGCCAGCACCCCATTAGCGGGGCCCTACAATGAGCAGTTCTTC
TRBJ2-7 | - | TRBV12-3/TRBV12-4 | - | CASSDREAGEQYF | TGTGCCAGCAGCGACAGGGAGGCGGGTGAGCAGTACTTC
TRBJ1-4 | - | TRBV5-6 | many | CASSVWGDPIEKLFF | TGTGCCAGCAGCGTGTGGGGCGATCCGATTGAAAAACTGTTTTTT
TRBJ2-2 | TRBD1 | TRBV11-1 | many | CASSKQGATTGELFF | TGTGCCAGCAGCAAACAGGGGGCGACCACCGGGGAGCTGTTTTTT
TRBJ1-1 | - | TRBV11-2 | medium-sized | CASSLAGGDTEAFF | TGTGCCAGCAGCTTGGCGGGGGGAGACACTGAAGCTTTCTTT
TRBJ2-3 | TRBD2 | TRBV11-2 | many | CASIGGTSGGASQYF | TGTGCCAGCATCGGGGGTACTAGCGGGGGGGCGTCGCAGTATTTT
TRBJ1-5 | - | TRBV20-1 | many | CSASTGDQPQHF | TGCAGTGCTTCGACAGGCGATCAGCCCCAGCATTTT
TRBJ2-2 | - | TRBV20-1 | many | CSASLSGELFF | TGCAGTGCTAGCCTTTCCGGGGAGCTGTTTTTT
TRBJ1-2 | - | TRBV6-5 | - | CASSYSGVTYGYTF | TGTGCCAGCAGTTACTCGGGGGTGACCTATGGCTACACCTTC
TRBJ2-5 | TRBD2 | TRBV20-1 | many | CSAFGLAGVQETQYF | TGCAGTGCTTTCGGACTAGCGGGGGTTCAAGAGACCCAGTACTTC
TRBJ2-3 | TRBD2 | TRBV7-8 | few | CASSLGTSGVGSTDTQYF | TGTGCCAGCAGCTTAGGGACTAGCGGGGTGGGGAGCACAGATACGCAGTATTTT
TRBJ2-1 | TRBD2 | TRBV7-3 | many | CASSRTGVIGTSGGADSSSEQFF | TGTGCCAGCAGCCGAACAGGGGTAATCGGGACTAGCGGGGGGGCGGATTCTTCCAGCGAGCAGTTCTTC
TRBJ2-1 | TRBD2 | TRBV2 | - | CASFLAGNEQFF | TGTGCCAGCTTCCTAGCGGGCAATGAGCAGTTCTTC
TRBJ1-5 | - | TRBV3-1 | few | CASSQDLNQPQHF | TGTGCCAGCAGCCAAGACCTCAATCAGCCCCAGCATTTT
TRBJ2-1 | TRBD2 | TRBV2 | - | CASRDTGTSGGDAYNEQFF | TGTGCCAGCAGGGACACCGGGACTAGCGGGGGTGACGCCTACAATGAGCAGTTCTTC
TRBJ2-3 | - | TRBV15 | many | CATTLGASTDTQYF | TGTGCCACCACCCTGGGGGCTAGCACAGATACGCAGTATTTT
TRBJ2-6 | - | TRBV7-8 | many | CASSLNYNGANVLTF | TGTGCCAGCAGCTTAAACTACAATGGGGCCAACGTCCTGACTTTC
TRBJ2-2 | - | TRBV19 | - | CASSIAFGNTGELFF | TGTGCCAGTAGTATAGCTTTCGGGAACACCGGGGAGCTGTTTTTT
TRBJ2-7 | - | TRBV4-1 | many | CASSFREHQGVYEQYF | TGCGCCAGCAGCTTCCGCGAGCACCAAGGGGTCTACGAGCAGTACTTC
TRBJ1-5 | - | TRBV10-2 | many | CASSVGFNQPQHF | TGCGCCAGCAGTGTTGGCTTTAATCAGCCCCAGCATTTT
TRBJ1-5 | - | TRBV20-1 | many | CSARAPRGDREGYSNQPQHF | TGCAGTGCTAGAGCTCCTCGAGGTGACAGAGAGGGATATAGCAATCAGCCCCAGCATTTT
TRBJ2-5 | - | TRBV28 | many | CASTRMGDGTQYF | TGTGCCAGCACGCGTATGGGGGATGGGACCCAGTACTTC
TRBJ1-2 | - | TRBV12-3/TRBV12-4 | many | CASRGVRAPLYGYTF | TGTGCCAGCAGGGGGGTGAGGGCCCCACTCTATGGCTACACCTTC
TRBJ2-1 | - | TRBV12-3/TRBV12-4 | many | CASRKGPYNEQFF | TGTGCCAGCAGGAAGGGGCCCTACAATGAGCAGTTCTTC
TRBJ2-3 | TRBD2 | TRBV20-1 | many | CSASWEGTQYF | TGCAGTGCCTCCTGGGAGGGTACGCAGTATTTT
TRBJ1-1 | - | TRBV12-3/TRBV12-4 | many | CASSLHRMNTEAFF | TGTGCCAGCAGTTTACATCGGATGAACACTGAAGCTTTCTTT
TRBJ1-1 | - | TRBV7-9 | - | CASSLSGQNTEAFF | TGTGCCAGCAGCTTATCTGGACAGAACACTGAAGCTTTCTTT
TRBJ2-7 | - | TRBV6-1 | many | CASSVEGAGTYEQYF | TGTGCCAGCAGTGTGGAGGGTGCAGGAACCTACGAGCAGTACTTC
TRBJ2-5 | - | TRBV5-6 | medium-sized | CASSFRRLHQETQYF | TGTGCCAGCAGCTTCCGGCGCCTTCACCAAGAGACCCAGTACTTC
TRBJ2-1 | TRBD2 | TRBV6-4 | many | CASSEASGGNEQFF | TGTGCCAGCAGTGAGGCTAGCGGGGGCAATGAGCAGTTCTTC
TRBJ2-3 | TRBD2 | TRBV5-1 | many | CASSSLAGGTDTQYF | TGCGCCAGCAGCTCCTTAGCGGGGGGCACAGATACGCAGTATTTT
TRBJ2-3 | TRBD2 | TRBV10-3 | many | CATGLAEDTDTQYF | TGTGCCACGGGACTAGCGGAGGACACAGATACGCAGTATTTT
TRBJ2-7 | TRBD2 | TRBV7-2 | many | CASSPTGGGAYEQYF | TGTGCCAGCAGCCCCACGGGCGGGGGGGCCTACGAGCAGTACTTC